This T cell receptor (beta chain) originates from a study of PD-L1 blockade in urothelial cancer (dated by TCRdb to 2015 to 2018). For the study in its entirety: All patients started therapy in the mid-2010s and received atezolizumab 1,200 mg intravenously every 3 weeks. About 85% of the roughly 29 patients were males with bladder-origin urothelial cancer, and about 60% of the 29 reported a prior smoking history. Patients had an ECOG performance status of 0 or 1 and had received between 0 and 3 prior chemotherapy regimens. Blood samples were analyzed 3 weeks after the start of treatment (second dose) and 6 weeks after the start of treatment. Blood samples yielded a median of roughly 140,000 T cells and tens of thousands of unique TCRs, with median clonality 0.080. Somatic, immune and clinical correlates of response to PD-L1 blockade with atezolizumab in urothelial cancer were the focus of an exploratory multi-omic analysis. Pretreatment tumor samples and matched peripheral blood, collected serially before and after atezolizumab treatment, underwent TCR sequencing. Durable clinical benefit was defined as progression-free survival longer than 6 months, and TCR features were also tested against progression-free and overall survival. Whole exome sequencing and RNA sequencing of pretreatment tumors were performed alongside TCR sequencing in the same patients. Durable clinical benefit was achieved by nine patients and was not achieved by 20 patients. Pretreatment blood TCR-seq was available for around 29 patients, at least one posttreatment blood collection was obtained for about 24 patients, and tumor TCR-seq was available for about 24 patients. Results the study describes overall, beyond this receptor: Greater expansion of tumor-associated TCR clones in peripheral blood 3 weeks after the start of treatment was observed in patients with durable benefit (n of about 20, p = 0.022). Small sample size (n of about 30) and many exploratory analyses mean the results are intended to be hypothesis-generating. Improved progression-free and overall survival was associated with having pretreatment peripheral blood TCR clonality below the median.

A word on this clone: What antigen it recognizes has not been identified. Base qualities are not at hand, and no much larger clone is one base apart.

A cohort of approximately 30 patients with locally advanced or metastatic urothelial carcinoma, treated at Memorial Sloan Kettering on a trial protocol, was included. Peripheral blood mononuclear cells were collected pretreatment and during treatment, at between 1 and 8 total time points per patient. The Qiagen DNeasy Blood extraction kit was used to purify genomic DNA from total PBMCs and tumor samples. PBMCs were collected pretreatment and during treatment, and were isolated and stored as previously described. Synthetic TCR analog templates were spiked into each PCR to estimate absolute template abundance from read counts. The immunoSEQ assay was used to amplify TCRbeta CDR3 regions from genomic DNA with bias-controlled V and J gene primers. Rearranged TCRbeta segments were sequenced at approximately 20X coverage. In the authors' own workflow: Clustering was used to correct sequencing errors, and CDR3s were annotated against IMGT so that V, D and J genes could be assigned. Downstream analyses used only productive TCRbeta rearrangements, leaving out any out-of-frame or stop-codon sequences. Clonality was calculated as one minus the Shannon entropy normalized by the log of the number of unique productive sequences. Fisher's exact test with Benjamini-Hochberg correction, at a threshold of adjusted p below 0.01, was used to find clones that differed between time points or between blood and tumor. The table was pulled from immuneACCESS by TCRdb, which kept in-frame rearrangements only. Such tables lose some clones; where checked, under half of the loss comes from unresolved V genes, and the rest has no known cause. The V and J calls and the clone size are those of that table, but D and trimming were determined from the DNA. The sample table lists under 120,000 clones, over 75% of them with a count of one. Clones ranked in the top ten supply 2.4% of the sample.

From the germline V gene (reference sequence), CDR1 is MNHNY and CDR2 is SVGAGI. Trimming leaves V shorter by 2 bases and J shorter by 7 bases, with the junction holding 3 bases beyond the gene matches. The CDR3 sequence holds 15 residues, the cysteine and phenylalanine included. This entry keeps only the CDR3 DNA: 45 bases, framed from base 1. This TCR came from a man between 45 and 60 years old with urothelial cancer. The sample in question was PBMCs, obtained around atezolizumab (anti-PD-L1) treatment. The V and J genes are TRBV6-6 and TRBJ1-6; the central 9 bases match TRBD1. The nucleotides read TGTGCCAGCAGTTACGGGGGACAGGGCAATTCACCCCTCCACTTT. It translates to CASSYGGQGNSPLHF.